This TCR beta chain emerged from a study of T cells after yellow fever vaccination. General study results and limits: Clones from primary vaccination mostly reappeared after the booster (about 97% CD4, around 90% CD8). High-abundance clonotypes from the bulk population could contaminate FACS-sorted repertoires. Peaking on day 5 versus 15, the secondary response was faster but weaker.

The table lists this clonotype with a count of one. The antigen is undetermined. This CDR3 has 16 residues. The V gene lost 0 bases and the J gene lost 2 bases, with 13 bases spanning the gap. Germline V gives CDR1 MNHEY, CDR2 SVGAGI. The authors made TCR cDNA by 5'RACE template switching, adding a universal primer site and UMIs. TCRdb re-analysed the 5' RACE reads in MiXCR, keeping a single row per CDR3 protein. Of 150,000 to 200,000 distinct CDR3 sequences listed, around 7% are singletons. The sample in question was CD4+ T cells sorted from PBMCs, obtained less than 6 days after the first yellow fever vaccination. The V gene is TRBV6-5, the J gene TRBJ1-1; D gene unclear. This clonotype originated in a man aged 18 to 29 who received the YFV17D yellow fever vaccine. The CDR3 nucleotides read TGTGCCAGCAGTTACTCGATTGTGTTGGCAAACACTGAAGCTTTCTTT. Translated, it gives CASSYSIVLANTEAFF.